A selection of T cell receptor beta chains follows, all from one sample in a study of T cell responses to AZD1222 COVID-19 vaccine. The method was immunoSEQ multiplex PCR; TCRdb's version includes in-frame clones alone and lacks a portion of them. The table records 95,000 to 130,000 clones, approximately 83% of them present only once. The sample was peripheral blood, taken on day 0 of MenACWY control vaccination. These receptors were taken from an adult in good health. Each CDR3 is given with its conserved first and last residue. A D gene is named only where the DNA matches it firmly. The size of a clone is reported for some rows only, either as once, few or many, or as a class for expanded clones.

cdr3_nt	cdr3_aa	clone_size	cdr3_length	v_call	j_call	d_call
TGTGCCACCAGGGGACAGGCTGGAGGCTACACCTTC	CATRGQAGGYTF	NA	12	TRBV24-1	TRBJ1-2	TRBD1
TGTGCCAGCAGCCACCTGGATAAGTCCTACGAGCAGTACTTC	CASSHLDKSYEQYF	NA	14	TRBV7-2	TRBJ2-7	NA
TGTGCTAGCAGCCTAGAGGATCCTTGGGACAGGGAGAATCAGCCCCAGCATTTT	CASSLEDPWDRENQPQHF	NA	18	TRBV7-7	TRBJ1-5	TRBD1
TGTGCCACCAGCAGTCCAATGGGGGGTGGGGCGATCACTGAAGCTTTCTTT	CATSSPMGGGAITEAFF	NA	17	TRBV15	TRBJ1-1	NA
TGCGCCAGCAGCTTGGAGGAGACCCAGTACTTC	CASSLEETQYF	NA	11	TRBV5-1	TRBJ2-5	NA
TGTGCCAGCAGCCGGGAGGGGATAGGCTATGGCTACACCTTC	CASSREGIGYGYTF	NA	14	TRBV3-1/TRBV3-2	TRBJ1-2	NA
TGTGCCAGCAGCTCAATGCGGGGGGGCTCGTACGAGCAGTACTTC	CASSSMRGGSYEQYF	NA	15	TRBV7-2	TRBJ2-7	TRBD2
TGTGCCAGCTCACCGGCCCTTAACTATGGCTACACCTTC	CASSPALNYGYTF	NA	13	TRBV18	TRBJ1-2	NA
TGTGCCAGCAGGACAGGAGATAATTCACCCCTCCACTTT	CASRTGDNSPLHF	NA	13	TRBV6-5	TRBJ1-6	NA
TGTGCCAGCACCCCCGGACGACAGAACACCGGGGAGCTGTTTTTT	CASTPGRQNTGELFF	NA	15	TRBV6-2/TRBV6-3	TRBJ2-2	NA
TGTGCCAGCAGCTTAGGACAGGGCAACTATGGCTACACCTTC	CASSLGQGNYGYTF	NA	14	TRBV5-5	TRBJ1-2	TRBD1
TGTGCCAGCAGCGGCAGGGATCGAAACACTGAAGCTTTCTTT	CASSGRDRNTEAFF	NA	14	TRBV9	TRBJ1-1	NA
TGTGCCAGCAGCCATCTACAGAATCTTAATTCACCCCTCCACTTT	CASSHLQNLNSPLHF	NA	15	TRBV3-1/TRBV3-2	TRBJ1-6	NA
TGTGCCACCAGCGATACAGGGCGTAGTGGCTACACCTTC	CATSDTGRSGYTF	NA	13	TRBV24-1	TRBJ1-2	NA
TGTGCCAGCAGCCTCACAGGGGCCCAGCCCCAGCATTTT	CASSLTGAQPQHF	NA	13	TRBV11-1	TRBJ1-5	TRBD1
TGCGCCAGCAGCTTGGGTGACACCTACGAGCAGTACTTC	CASSLGDTYEQYF	NA	13	TRBV5-1	TRBJ2-7	NA
TGTGCCAGCAGTCAAAGCTCGGGGGGCTACACCTTC	CASSQSSGGYTF	NA	12	TRBV3-1/TRBV3-2	TRBJ1-2	NA
TGTGCCAGCAGTGGGGACTCCGAGCAGTACTTC	CASSGDSEQYF	once	11	TRBV2	TRBJ2-7	NA
TGTGCCAGCAGCCAACGGGGACCGCCTTCACCCCTCCACTTT	CASSQRGPPSPLHF	NA	14	TRBV4-2	TRBJ1-6	NA
TGTGCCATTGGGGCGTCAGGGGCCCCTAGGGACACTGAAGCTTTCTTT	CAIGASGAPRDTEAFF	NA	16	TRBV28	TRBJ1-1	NA
TGTGCCAGCGGACAGGGGGCTTATGGCTACACCTTC	CASGQGAYGYTF	NA	12	TRBV6-5	TRBJ1-2	TRBD1
TGTGCCAGCAGCTTAGGGAGGTTTCCGACTAATGAAAAACTGTTTTTT	CASSLGRFPTNEKLFF	NA	16	TRBV11-2	TRBJ1-4	NA
TGTGCCACCAGCAGCCTCCCTTTCAAGCCCCAGCATTTT	CATSSLPFKPQHF	NA	13	TRBV15	TRBJ1-5	NA
TGCAGTGCCGGACGGAACTATGGCTACACCTTC	CSAGRNYGYTF	NA	11	TRBV20-1	TRBJ1-2	NA
TGTGCCAGCTCACCTCAAAGAGGGGGGGACTATGGCTACACCTTC	CASSPQRGGDYGYTF	NA	15	TRBV18	TRBJ1-2	NA
TGCGCCAGCAGCCAATTGGGAGGGGGCAGGGGTGGCTATGGCTACACCTTC	CASSQLGGGRGGYGYTF	NA	17	TRBV4-1	TRBJ1-2	TRBD1
TGTGCCAGCAGTCTAACAGGGGGCACAGATACGCAGTATTTT	CASSLTGGTDTQYF	few	14	TRBV2	TRBJ2-3	TRBD1
TGTGCCAGCAGTGAATGGCGGGGGGAACCCTACAATGAGCAGTTCTTC	CASSEWRGEPYNEQFF	NA	16	TRBV6-1	TRBJ2-1	TRBD2
TGTGCCTGGAGTGTACACATAACCTACGAGCAGTACTTC	CAWSVHITYEQYF	once	13	TRBV30	TRBJ2-7	NA
TGTGCCAGCCGAGCTGGGACTGCAACTAATGAAAAACTGTTTTTT	CASRAGTATNEKLFF	NA	15	TRBV28	TRBJ1-4	NA
TGTGCCAGCAGCCCCCGGGACAGACTAGCCTACGAGCAGTACTTC	CASSPRDRLAYEQYF	few	15	TRBV21-1	TRBJ2-7	NA
TGTGCCAGTAGTCCTCGACAGGTTTCTAATGAAAAACTGTTTTTT	CASSPRQVSNEKLFF	once	15	TRBV19	TRBJ1-4	NA
TGTGCCAGCAGCTCAGGGGTCTACGAGCAGTACTTC	CASSSGVYEQYF	NA	12	TRBV5-6	TRBJ2-7	NA
TGTGCCAGCTCACCATCTTTGGCGTTAGTAGGGGATCGGTCGTCTGAAGCTTTCTTT	CASSPSLALVGDRSSEAFF	NA	19	TRBV18	TRBJ1-1	NA
TGTGCCAGCAGTGCCCGGACAGGGGGCGGGGGCACTGAAGCTTTCTTT	CASSARTGGGGTEAFF	NA	16	TRBV6-1	TRBJ1-1	TRBD1
TGCGCCAGCAGCCCACATCCAGGAGGGGTGATGGGGGAGACCCAGTACTTC	CASSPHPGGVMGETQYF	NA	17	TRBV5-1	TRBJ2-5	NA
TGTGCCAGCAGCGTCGAGTCCCCGGGATACAATGAGCAGTTCTTC	CASSVESPGYNEQFF	NA	15	TRBV2	TRBJ2-1	NA
TGTGCCAGCAGCCCCCTCGGGGGGGGTGGAGATACGCAGTATTTT	CASSPLGGGGDTQYF	NA	15	TRBV7-3	TRBJ2-3	TRBD2
TGTGCCAGCAGCTCCAGGGTCCAGACAGCTAACTATGGCTACACCTTC	CASSSRVQTANYGYTF	NA	16	TRBV7-2	TRBJ1-2	NA
TGTGCCAGCTCACCATTTGTCCCCTCTACGAGCTCCTATAATTCACCCCTCCACTTT	CASSPFVPSTSSYNSPLHF	NA	19	TRBV18	TRBJ1-6	NA
TGTGCCAGCAGCTTAGAGCGAGGGGTTATCCAAGAGACCCAGTACTTC	CASSLERGVIQETQYF	NA	16	TRBV11-3	TRBJ2-5	NA
TGTGCCAGCAGCCAAGATGGGAGTCTGCGACGGAACACCATATATTTT	CASSQDGSLRRNTIYF	once	16	TRBV3-1/TRBV3-2	TRBJ1-3	NA
TGTGCCAGCAGCATCCGACAGGGAGGCTATGGCTACACCTTC	CASSIRQGGYGYTF	NA	14	TRBV5-4	TRBJ1-2	TRBD1
TGTGCCAGCAGCGTAGGGCAGGGAGGCAATCAGCCCCAGCATTTT	CASSVGQGGNQPQHF	NA	15	TRBV9	TRBJ1-5	NA
TGCGCCAGCAGCTACACCGGGACAGGGAATGAAAAACTGTTTTTT	CASSYTGTGNEKLFF	NA	15	TRBV5-1	TRBJ1-4	TRBD1
TGTGCCAGCAGCTTCACGGGGGAAAAACTGTTTTTT	CASSFTGEKLFF	NA	12	TRBV5-5	TRBJ1-4	NA